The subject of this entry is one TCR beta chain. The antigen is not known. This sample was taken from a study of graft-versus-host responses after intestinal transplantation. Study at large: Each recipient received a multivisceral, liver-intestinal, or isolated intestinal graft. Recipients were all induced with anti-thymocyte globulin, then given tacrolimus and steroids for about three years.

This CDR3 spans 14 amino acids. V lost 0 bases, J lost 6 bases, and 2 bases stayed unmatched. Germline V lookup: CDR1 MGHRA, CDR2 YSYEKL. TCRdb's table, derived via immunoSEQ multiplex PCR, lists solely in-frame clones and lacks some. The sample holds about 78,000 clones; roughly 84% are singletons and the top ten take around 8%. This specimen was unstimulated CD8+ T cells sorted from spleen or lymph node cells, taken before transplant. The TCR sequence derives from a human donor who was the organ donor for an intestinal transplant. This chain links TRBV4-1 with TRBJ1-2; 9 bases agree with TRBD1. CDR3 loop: CASSQDRDRDGYTF. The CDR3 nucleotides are TGCGCCAGCAGCCAAGATCGGGACAGGGATGGCTACACCTTC.